This TCR beta chain was profiled in a study of identical twins. Study results and limitations: When twins shared out-of-frame alpha sequences, those sequences had excess low generation probability. Fewer insertions marked abundant cord blood beta clonotypes; young adult naive trended weakly, memory not at all. Cross-sectional statistics underpinned the conclusions; the same donors were not followed. Twins' surplus sharing was weaker for beta out-of-frame sequences.

TCRdb re-derived calls from the 5' RACE reads in MiXCR, one entry per CDR3 protein. The profile shows around 530,000 distinct CDR3 sequences, roughly 15% of them singletons. As to this clonotype: Its matching antigen is unknown.

Germline lookup yields CDR1 MNHEY and CDR2 SVGEGT. This CDR3 spans 14 amino acids. V was shortened by 5 bases and J by 6 bases, with 17 bases between the two germline ends. This same sample was also taken into another study, of yellow fever vaccine responses in identical twins.

This clonotype originated in a woman between 18 and 29 years old in good health. Sequenced input: CD4+ T cells sorted from blood. This chain links TRBV6-2 or TRBV6-3 with TRBJ2-7; maybe TRBD2 (5 bases). The CDR3 protein is CASSHPARGSEQYV. The CDR3 bases are TGTGCCAGCAGTCACCCCGCCCGGGGAAGCGAGCAGTACGTC.